The clone carrying this T cell receptor beta chain occurred many times. This record comes from a study of regulatory T cells in long-lasting Graves disease. The time point denotes: newly diagnosed GD, antithyroid drugs for less than 3 months. With RNA extracted from PBMCs as input, the TCR library was made. Building the TCR beta libraries relied on iRepertoire HTBI primers, and CDR3 regions underwent Arm-PCR. TCRdb called the multiplex PCR reads again in MiXCR, with one record for every CDR3 protein. The profile covers 350,000 to 550,000 distinct CDR3 sequences, with about a sixth appearing a single time and around a quarter taken by the ten largest. V was cut by 2 bases and J by 1 base, with 12 bases left in between. This CDR3 is built from 15 residues. Per germline, CDR1 GTSNPN and CDR2 SVGIG (reference sequence). This same sample was also taken into another study, of T cells in Graves' hyperthyroidism and ophthalmopathy.

The origin of this receptor is a woman under 30 with Graves disease. The V gene is TRBV30, the J gene TRBJ1-5; D is ambiguous. The sample in question was peripheral blood mononuclear cells (PBMCs), obtained at new diagnosis, from a patient treated with antithyroid drugs. The CDR3 coding sequence is TGTGCCTGGAGTCGCCAGAGGGTAAGCAATCAGCCCCAGCATTTT. It yields the protein CAWSRQRVSNQPQHF.